The present T cell receptor beta chain was sequenced within a study of cytomegalovirus exposure and HLA in healthy donors. In the case of this clone: Its target is not known.

With 60 Vbeta and 13 Jbeta primers, the PCR was carried out. Method: immunoSEQ multiplex PCR; TCRdb's copy keeps in-frame clones and lacks some. The repertoire includes over 150,000 clones, 80% of them detected once, and 5.5% to 7.5% sits in the top ten. Study-wide points: DRB1 showed the most TCR associations and HLA-C the fewest in a later analysis, as rates varied by HLA locus.

The CDR3 is made up of 12 amino acids. V shed 5 bases and J shed 6 bases, with 9 bases lying between them. Germline V gene lookup returns CDR1 SGHTA and CDR2 FQGNSA. The sequence derives from a man aged 25-40 years in good health and CMV-seropositive. The chain combines TRBV7-2 with TRBJ2-3; D perhaps matches TRBD1 (6 bases). The material sequenced was PBMCs. The CDR3 here is CASSPQGDTQYF. The CDR3 DNA is TGTGCCAGCAGCCCTCAGGGGGATACGCAGTATTTT.